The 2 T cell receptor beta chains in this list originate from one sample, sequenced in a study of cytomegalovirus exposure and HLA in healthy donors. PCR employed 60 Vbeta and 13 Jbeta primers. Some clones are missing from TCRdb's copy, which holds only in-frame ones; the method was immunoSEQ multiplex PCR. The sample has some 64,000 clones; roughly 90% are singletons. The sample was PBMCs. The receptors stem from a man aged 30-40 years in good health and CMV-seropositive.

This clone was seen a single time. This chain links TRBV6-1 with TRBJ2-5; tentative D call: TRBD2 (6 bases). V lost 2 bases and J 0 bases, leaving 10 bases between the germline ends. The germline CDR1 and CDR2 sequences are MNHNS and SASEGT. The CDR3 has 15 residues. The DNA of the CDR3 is TGTGCCAGCAGTGAATCGGAGGGTTACCAAGAGACCCAGTACTTC. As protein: CASSESEGYQETQYF.

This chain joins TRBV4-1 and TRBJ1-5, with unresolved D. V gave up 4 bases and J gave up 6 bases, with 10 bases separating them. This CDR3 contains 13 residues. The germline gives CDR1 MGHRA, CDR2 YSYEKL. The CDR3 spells CASSLSGSQPQHF. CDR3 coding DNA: TGCGCCAGCAGCCTTTCCGGGAGTCAGCCCCAGCATTTT.